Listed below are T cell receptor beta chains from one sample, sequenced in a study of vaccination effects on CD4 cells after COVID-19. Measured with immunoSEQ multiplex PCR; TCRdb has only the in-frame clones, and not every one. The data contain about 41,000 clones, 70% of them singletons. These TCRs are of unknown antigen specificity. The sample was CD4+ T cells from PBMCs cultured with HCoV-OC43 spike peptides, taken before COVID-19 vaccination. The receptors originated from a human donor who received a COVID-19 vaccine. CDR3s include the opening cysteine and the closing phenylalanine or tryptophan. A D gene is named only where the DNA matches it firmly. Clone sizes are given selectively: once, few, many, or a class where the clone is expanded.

CDR3: CASSFWGTGNTGELFF; DNA: TGTGCCAGCAGCTTCTGGGGGACCGGGAACACCGGGGAGCTGTTTTTT; J: TRBJ2-2; D: NA; size: once; V: TRBV7-3
CDR3: CASNSNWARGHTGELFF; DNA: TGTGCCAGTAACTCCAATTGGGCCAGGGGGCACACCGGGGAGCTGTTTTTT; J: TRBJ2-2; D: TRBD1; size: few; V: TRBV19
CDR3: CASSQGLAGADTQYF; DNA: TGTGCCAGCAGCCAAGGACTAGCGGGGGCAGATACGCAGTATTTT; J: TRBJ2-3; D: TRBD2; size: few; V: TRBV14
CDR3: CASSLGAGDISYNEQFF; DNA: TGTGCCAGCAGCTTGGGGGCGGGGGACATCTCCTACAATGAGCAGTTCTTC; J: TRBJ2-1; D: NA; size: NA; V: TRBV5-4
CDR3: CASSVPSGSNEQFF; DNA: TGTGCCAGCAGCGTCCCAAGCGGGAGCAATGAGCAGTTCTTC; J: TRBJ2-1; D: TRBD2; size: NA; V: TRBV9
CDR3: CASSQWTGRRIELFF; DNA: TGTGCCAGCAGCCAATGGACAGGGCGGAGGATAGAACTGTTTTTT; J: TRBJ1-4; D: TRBD1; size: NA; V: TRBV7-9
CDR3: CASSQAGVFTDTQYF; DNA: TGTGCCAGCAGCCAGGCAGGGGTGTTCACAGATACGCAGTATTTT; J: TRBJ2-3; D: NA; size: NA; V: TRBV14
CDR3: CASSDRGRTYEQYF; DNA: TGTGCCAGCAGCGACAGGGGGCGGACCTACGAGCAGTACTTC; J: TRBJ2-7; D: TRBD1; size: NA; V: TRBV7-2
CDR3: CASRPLDRGRSQPQHF; DNA: TGTGCCAGTAGACCGCTGGACAGGGGGCGTAGTCAGCCCCAGCATTTT; J: TRBJ1-5; D: TRBD1; size: once; V: TRBV19
CDR3: CASSQYVTAEAFF; DNA: TGTGCCAGCAGCCAATACGTTACAGCCGAAGCTTTCTTT; J: TRBJ1-1; D: NA; size: once; V: TRBV14
CDR3: CASSRTNNEKLFF; DNA: TGTGCCAGCTCGCGGACCAATAATGAAAAACTGTTTTTT; J: TRBJ1-4; D: NA; size: NA; V: TRBV6-5
CDR3: CASSEETQYF; DNA: TGCGCCAGCAGTGAAGAGACCCAGTACTTC; J: TRBJ2-5; D: NA; size: NA; V: TRBV23-1
CDR3: CSASRGKQFF; DNA: TGCAGTGCTAGTCGTGGGAAGCAGTTCTTC; J: TRBJ2-1; D: NA; size: NA; V: TRBV20-1
CDR3: CASSQDGQGGYTF; DNA: TGTGCCAGCAGCCAAGATGGTCAGGGTGGCTACACCTTC; J: TRBJ1-2; D: NA; size: NA; V: TRBV3-1/TRBV3-2
CDR3: CASSRNRGRTEAFF; DNA: TGTGCCAGTAGTAGAAACAGGGGGCGCACTGAAGCTTTCTTT; J: TRBJ1-1; D: TRBD1; size: NA; V: TRBV19
CDR3: CASSGAGTGHSNQPQHF; DNA: TGTGCCAGCAGCGGGGCCGGGACAGGTCATAGCAATCAGCCCCAGCATTTT; J: TRBJ1-5; D: TRBD1; size: NA; V: TRBV7-2
CDR3: CASSAGENTEAFF; DNA: TGTGCCAGCAGTGCCGGCGAGAACACTGAAGCTTTCTTT; J: TRBJ1-1; D: NA; size: NA; V: TRBV2
CDR3: CAWNRDSRTGELFF; DNA: TGTGCCTGGAACCGCGACAGCCGCACCGGGGAGCTGTTTTTT; J: TRBJ2-2; D: NA; size: once; V: TRBV30
CDR3: CASSPWTGGGEKLFF; DNA: TGTGCCAGCAGCCCCTGGACAGGGGGAGGTGAAAAACTGTTTTTT; J: TRBJ1-4; D: TRBD1; size: NA; V: TRBV9
CDR3: CASSEQYNSPLHF; DNA: TGTGCCAGCAGCGAGCAGTATAATTCACCCCTCCACTTT; J: TRBJ1-6; D: NA; size: few; V: TRBV14
CDR3: CSVARGQETQYF; DNA: TGCAGCGTTGCGAGGGGGCAAGAGACCCAGTACTTC; J: TRBJ2-5; D: NA; size: NA; V: TRBV29-1
CDR3: CASSWGYNEQFF; DNA: TGTGCCAGCAGTTGGGGGTACAATGAGCAGTTCTTC; J: TRBJ2-1; D: NA; size: NA; V: TRBV28
CDR3: CASSPATALSGELFF; DNA: TGTGCCAGCAGCCCCGCGACAGCCCTTTCCGGGGAGCTGTTTTTT; J: TRBJ2-2; D: NA; size: NA; V: TRBV6-5
CDR3: CASSTRQNYNEQFF; DNA: TGTGCCAGCAGTACGCGACAGAACTACAATGAGCAGTTCTTC; J: TRBJ2-1; D: NA; size: NA; V: TRBV2
CDR3: CASSTMTARGTEAFF; DNA: TGTGCCAGCAGCACCATGACAGCCCGAGGGACTGAAGCTTTCTTT; J: TRBJ1-1; D: NA; size: few; V: TRBV9
CDR3: CASSLVGGGGADTQYF; DNA: TGTGCCAGCAGCTTAGTGGGTGGCGGGGGAGCAGATACGCAGTATTTT; J: TRBJ2-3; D: TRBD2; size: few; V: TRBV7-9
CDR3: CASSRKGSTEAFF; DNA: TGTGCCAGTAGTAGGAAAGGGAGCACTGAAGCTTTCTTT; J: TRBJ1-1; D: NA; size: few; V: TRBV19
CDR3: CASSPGRVLNYGYTF; DNA: TGTGCCAGCAGTCCGGGGAGGGTACTCAACTATGGCTACACCTTC; J: TRBJ1-2; D: NA; size: once; V: TRBV5-6
CDR3: CASSPGLARTGELFF; DNA: TGTGCCAGCAGCCCCGGACTAGCGAGGACCGGGGAGCTGTTTTTT; J: TRBJ2-2; D: TRBD2; size: NA; V: TRBV7-6
CDR3: CASSMRQTYSNQPQHF; DNA: TGTGCCAGTAGTATGCGGCAGACCTATAGCAATCAGCCCCAGCATTTT; J: TRBJ1-5; D: NA; size: NA; V: TRBV19
CDR3: CASSSERGRETQYF; DNA: TGTGCCAGCAGCTCGGAGCGGGGGAGGGAGACCCAGTACTTC; J: TRBJ2-5; D: TRBD2; size: once; V: TRBV7-2
CDR3: CAWSVAGGLGEQFF; DNA: TGTGCCTGGAGTGTAGCGGGGGGGCTGGGTGAGCAGTTCTTC; J: TRBJ2-1; D: TRBD2; size: NA; V: TRBV30
CDR3: CASSIGIGQPYGYTF; DNA: TGTGCCAGTAGTATAGGAATCGGACAGCCTTATGGCTACACCTTC; J: TRBJ1-2; D: NA; size: NA; V: TRBV19
CDR3: CASSLMPGLLNQPQHF; DNA: TGTGCCAGCAGCCTCATGCCCGGGCTGCTAAATCAGCCCCAGCATTTT; J: TRBJ1-5; D: NA; size: NA; V: TRBV4-2
CDR3: CASSLLRAGGRGDTQYF; DNA: TGCGCCAGCAGCTTGCTTCGAGCGGGGGGGCGGGGAGATACGCAGTATTTT; J: TRBJ2-3; D: TRBD2; size: NA; V: TRBV5-1
CDR3: CASSLGQGDNQPQHF; DNA: TGTGCCAGTAGCCTGGGACAGGGTGACAATCAGCCCCAGCATTTT; J: TRBJ1-5; D: TRBD1; size: NA; V: TRBV19
CDR3: CAWSVRWGDQYF; DNA: TGTGCCTGGAGTGTAAGGTGGGGGGACCAGTACTTC; J: TRBJ2-5; D: NA; size: NA; V: TRBV30
CDR3: CASGLGIAGGVSTDTQYF; DNA: TGTGCTAGTGGTTTGGGAATAGCGGGAGGGGTTAGCACAGATACGCAGTATTTT; J: TRBJ2-3; D: TRBD2; size: once; V: TRBV12-5
CDR3: CASGGPGRGEKLFF; DNA: TGTGCCAGCGGGGGTCCTGGGCGAGGCGAAAAACTGTTTTTT; J: TRBJ1-4; D: NA; size: once; V: TRBV5-6
CDR3: CASSWGGRSTDTQYF; DNA: TGTGCCAGCAGCTGGGGGGGCCGGAGCACAGATACGCAGTATTTT; J: TRBJ2-3; D: NA; size: once; V: TRBV5-6
CDR3: CAISPGDGNTEAFF; DNA: TGTGCCATCTCCCCGGGTGACGGGAACACTGAAGCTTTCTTT; J: TRBJ1-1; D: NA; size: few; V: TRBV10-3
CDR3: CASSSARLEAFF; DNA: TGTGCCAGCAGCTCCGCACGACTTGAAGCTTTCTTT; J: TRBJ1-1; D: NA; size: NA; V: TRBV7-8
CDR3: CASSLVPRGQGGYTF; DNA: TGTGCCAGCAGTTTAGTCCCCAGGGGGCAGGGTGGCTACACCTTC; J: TRBJ1-2; D: TRBD1; size: NA; V: TRBV28
CDR3: CASSQGTGTDGYTF; DNA: TGTGCCAGCAGCCAAGGGACAGGGACCGATGGCTACACCTTC; J: TRBJ1-2; D: TRBD1; size: NA; V: TRBV16
CDR3: CASSDSPLPGAEAFF; DNA: TGTGCCAGCAGTGATTCGCCTCTACCCGGCGCTGAAGCTTTCTTT; J: TRBJ1-1; D: NA; size: NA; V: TRBV6-4
CDR3: CASSLMTGSYEQYF; DNA: TGTGCCAGCAGCTTAATGACAGGCTCCTACGAGCAGTACTTC; J: TRBJ2-7; D: NA; size: NA; V: TRBV7-9